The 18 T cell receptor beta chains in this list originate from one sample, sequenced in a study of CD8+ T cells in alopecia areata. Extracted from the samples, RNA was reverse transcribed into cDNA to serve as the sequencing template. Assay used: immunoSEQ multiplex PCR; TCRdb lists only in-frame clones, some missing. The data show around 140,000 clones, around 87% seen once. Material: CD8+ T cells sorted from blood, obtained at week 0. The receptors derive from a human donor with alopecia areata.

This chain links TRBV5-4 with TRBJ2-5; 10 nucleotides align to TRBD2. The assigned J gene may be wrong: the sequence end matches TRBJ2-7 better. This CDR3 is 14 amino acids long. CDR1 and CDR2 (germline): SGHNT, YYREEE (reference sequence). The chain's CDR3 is CASREGLAFHEQYF. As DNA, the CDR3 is TGTGCCAGCAGGGAGGGACTAGCGTTTCACGAGCAGTACTTC.

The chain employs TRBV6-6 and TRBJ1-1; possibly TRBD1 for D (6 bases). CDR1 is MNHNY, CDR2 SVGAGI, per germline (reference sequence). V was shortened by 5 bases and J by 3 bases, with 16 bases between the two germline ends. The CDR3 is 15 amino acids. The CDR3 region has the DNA TGTGCCAGCAGTCAGGGGACATTTACGGACACTGAAGCTTTCTTT. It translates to CASSQGTFTDTEAFF.

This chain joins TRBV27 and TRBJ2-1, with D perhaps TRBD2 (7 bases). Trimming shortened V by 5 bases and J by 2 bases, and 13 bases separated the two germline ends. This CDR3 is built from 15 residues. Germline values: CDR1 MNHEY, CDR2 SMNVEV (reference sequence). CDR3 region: CASSPQGRAYNEQFF. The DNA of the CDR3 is TGTGCCAGCAGTCCCCAGGGGAGGGCCTACAATGAGCAGTTCTTC.

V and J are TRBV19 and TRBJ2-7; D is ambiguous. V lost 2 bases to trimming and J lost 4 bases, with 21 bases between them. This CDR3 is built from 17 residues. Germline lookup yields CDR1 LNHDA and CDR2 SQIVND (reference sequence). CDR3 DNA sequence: TGTGCCAGTAGTATACGATACGAGTATGTAGAACTTTACGAGCAGTACTTC. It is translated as CASSIRYEYVELYEQYF.

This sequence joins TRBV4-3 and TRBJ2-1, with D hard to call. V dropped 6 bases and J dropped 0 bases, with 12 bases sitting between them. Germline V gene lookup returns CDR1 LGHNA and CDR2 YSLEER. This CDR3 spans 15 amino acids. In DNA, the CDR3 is TGCGCCAGCAGTCGTAGCCAGACCTCCTACAATGAGCAGTTCTTC. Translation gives CASSRSQTSYNEQFF.

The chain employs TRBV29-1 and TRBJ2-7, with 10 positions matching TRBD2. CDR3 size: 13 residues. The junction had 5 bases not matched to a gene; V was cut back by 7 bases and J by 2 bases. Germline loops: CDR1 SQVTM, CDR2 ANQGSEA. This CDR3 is CSAGLAETYEQYF. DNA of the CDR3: TGCAGCGCCGGACTAGCGGAAACCTACGAGCAGTACTTC.

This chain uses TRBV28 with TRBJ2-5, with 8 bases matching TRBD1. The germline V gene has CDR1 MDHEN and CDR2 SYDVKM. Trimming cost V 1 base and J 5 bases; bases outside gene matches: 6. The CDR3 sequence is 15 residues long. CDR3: CASSLFFDRGETQYF. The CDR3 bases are TGTGCCAGCAGTTTATTCTTCGACAGGGGTGAGACCCAGTACTTC.

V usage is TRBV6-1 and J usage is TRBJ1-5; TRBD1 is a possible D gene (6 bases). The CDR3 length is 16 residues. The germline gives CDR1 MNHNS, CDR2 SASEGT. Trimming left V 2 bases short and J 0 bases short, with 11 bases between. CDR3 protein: CASSEQDSYSNQPQHF. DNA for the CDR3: TGTGCCAGCAGTGAACAGGACAGCTATAGCAATCAGCCCCAGCATTTT.

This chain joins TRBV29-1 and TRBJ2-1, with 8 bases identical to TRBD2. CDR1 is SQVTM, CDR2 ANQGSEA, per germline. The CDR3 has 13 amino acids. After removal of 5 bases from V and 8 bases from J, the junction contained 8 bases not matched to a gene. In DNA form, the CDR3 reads TGCAGCGTTCTTGACGGGGGGGTTCATGAGCAGTTCTTC. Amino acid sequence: CSVLDGGVHEQFF.

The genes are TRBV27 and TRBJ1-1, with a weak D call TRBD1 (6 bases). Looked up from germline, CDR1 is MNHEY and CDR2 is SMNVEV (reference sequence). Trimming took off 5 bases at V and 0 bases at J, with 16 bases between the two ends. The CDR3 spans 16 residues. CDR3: CASSPRGQTMNTEAFF. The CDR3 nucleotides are TGTGCCAGCAGTCCCCGCGGACAGACTATGAACACTGAAGCTTTCTTT.

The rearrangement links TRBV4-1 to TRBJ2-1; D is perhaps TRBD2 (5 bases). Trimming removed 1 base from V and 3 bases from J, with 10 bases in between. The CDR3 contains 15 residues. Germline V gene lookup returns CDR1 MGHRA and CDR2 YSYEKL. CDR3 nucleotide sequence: TGCGCCAGCAGCCAAGGCAGGACTGGCTACAATGAGCAGTTCTTC. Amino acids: CASSQGRTGYNEQFF.

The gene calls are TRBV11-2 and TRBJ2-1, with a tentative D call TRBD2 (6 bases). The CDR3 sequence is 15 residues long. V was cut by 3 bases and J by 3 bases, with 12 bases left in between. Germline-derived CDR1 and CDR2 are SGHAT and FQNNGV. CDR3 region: CASSFRGTYYNEQFF. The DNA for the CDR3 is TGTGCCAGCAGCTTCCGGGGGACCTACTACAATGAGCAGTTCTTC.

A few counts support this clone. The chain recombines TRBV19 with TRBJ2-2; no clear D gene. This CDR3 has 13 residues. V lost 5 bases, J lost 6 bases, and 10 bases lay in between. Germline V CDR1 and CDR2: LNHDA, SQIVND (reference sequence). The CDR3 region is CASSLRVSGELFF. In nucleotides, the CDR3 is TGTGCCAGTAGTCTTAGGGTTTCCGGGGAGCTGTTTTTT.

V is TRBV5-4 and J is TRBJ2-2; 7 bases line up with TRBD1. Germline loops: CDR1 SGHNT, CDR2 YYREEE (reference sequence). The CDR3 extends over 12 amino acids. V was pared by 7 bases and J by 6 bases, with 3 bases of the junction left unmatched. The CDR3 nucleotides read TGTGCCAGCGGACAGGCCCCCGGGGAGCTGTTTTTT. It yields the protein CASGQAPGELFF.

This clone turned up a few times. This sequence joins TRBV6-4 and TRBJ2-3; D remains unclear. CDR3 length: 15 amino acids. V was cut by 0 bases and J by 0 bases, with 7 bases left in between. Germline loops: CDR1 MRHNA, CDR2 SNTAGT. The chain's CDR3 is CASSDSPASTDTQYF. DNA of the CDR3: TGTGCCAGCAGTGACTCGCCCGCTAGCACAGATACGCAGTATTTT.

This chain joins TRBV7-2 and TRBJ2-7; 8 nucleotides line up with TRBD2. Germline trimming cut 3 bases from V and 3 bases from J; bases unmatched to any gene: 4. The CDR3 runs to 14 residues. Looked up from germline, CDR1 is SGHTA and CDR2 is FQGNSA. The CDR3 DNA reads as TGTGCCAGCAGCTTCTTTAGCGGGAACTACGAGCAGTACTTC. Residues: CASSFFSGNYEQYF.

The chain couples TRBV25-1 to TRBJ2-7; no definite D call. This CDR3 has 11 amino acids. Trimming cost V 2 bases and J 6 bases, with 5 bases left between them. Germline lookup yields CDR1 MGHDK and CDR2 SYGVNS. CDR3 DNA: TGTGCCAGCAGTGAACCCTGCGAGCAGTACTTC. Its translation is CASSEPCEQYF.

This CDR3 is CAWSVEGAYEQYF. Written as DNA, the CDR3 is TGTGCCTGGAGTGTGGAGGGGGCTTACGAGCAGTACTTC. This chain joins TRBV30 and TRBJ2-7, with D possibly matching TRBD1 (7 bases). The CDR3 is 13 amino acids. Trimming took off 0 bases at V and 4 bases at J, with 10 bases between the two ends. Germline CDR1 and CDR2: GTSNPN and SVGIG (reference sequence).